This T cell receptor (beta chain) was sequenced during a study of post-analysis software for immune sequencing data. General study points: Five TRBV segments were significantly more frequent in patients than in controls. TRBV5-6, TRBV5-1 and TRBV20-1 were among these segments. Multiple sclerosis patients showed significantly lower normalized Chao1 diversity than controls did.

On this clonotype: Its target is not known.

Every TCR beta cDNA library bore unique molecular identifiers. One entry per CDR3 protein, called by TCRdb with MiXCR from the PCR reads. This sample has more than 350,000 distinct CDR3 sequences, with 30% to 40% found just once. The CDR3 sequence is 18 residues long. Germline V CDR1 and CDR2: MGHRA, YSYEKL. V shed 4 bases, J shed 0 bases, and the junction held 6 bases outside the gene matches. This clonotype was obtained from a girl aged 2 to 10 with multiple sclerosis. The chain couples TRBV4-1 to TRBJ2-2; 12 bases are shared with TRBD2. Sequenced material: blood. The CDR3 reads CASSPRLAGAANTGELFF. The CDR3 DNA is TGCGCCAGCAGCCCCCGACTAGCGGGGGCCGCGAACACCGGGGAGCTGTTTTTT.